The rows below give T cell receptor beta chains drawn from one sample of a study of shared clonotypes between healthy human individuals. Here immunoSEQ multiplex PCR was the method, and the copy in TCRdb shows in-frame clones only, minus some. The sample carries about 2.4 million clones, over 85% recorded once. The specimen sequenced was naive CD4+ T cells from PBMCs. Receptors were obtained from a man younger than 35 in good health. Some clones in this sample may be carry-over from other donors' samples. Each CDR3 is given with its conserved first and last residue. The D gene is left open where the match is weak.

v_gene	d_gene	j_gene	CDR3aa	CDR3nt
TRBV5-1	TRBD1	TRBJ2-1	CASSSHWTGSSYNEQFF	TGCGCCAGCAGCTCCCACTGGACAGGGTCCTCCTACAATGAGCAGTTCTTC
TRBV9	.	TRBJ2-1	CASRVGVSGVENEQFF	TGTGCCAGCAGAGTGGGTGTGTCGGGAGTTGAAAATGAGCAGTTCTTC
TRBV29-1	.	TRBJ2-1	CSVDKGQVLIPYNEQFF	TGCAGCGTTGACAAGGGTCAGGTCCTCATACCCTACAATGAGCAGTTCTTC
TRBV9	TRBD2	TRBJ2-2	CASSPRVASGGTGELFF	TGTGCCAGCAGCCCACGAGTTGCTAGCGGGGGGACCGGGGAGCTGTTTTTT
TRBV5-1	.	TRBJ2-1	CASSSRPRANEQFF	TGCGCCAGCAGCTCTCGGCCGCGTGCGAATGAGCAGTTCTTC
TRBV7-2	TRBD2	TRBJ2-3	CASSLDGLAGGGSTDTQYF	TGTGCCAGCAGCTTAGATGGTCTAGCGGGAGGGGGCAGCACAGATACGCAGTATTTT
TRBV5-6	TRBD1	TRBJ1-4	CASSRRGQAYEKLFF	TGTGCCAGCAGCCGCAGGGGGCAGGCGTATGAAAAACTGTTTTTT
TRBV29-1	.	TRBJ2-1	CSVEWGNEQFF	TGCAGCGTTGAATGGGGCAATGAGCAGTTCTTC
TRBV4-1	.	TRBJ1-1	CASSQGPGTVGAFF	TGCGCCAGCAGCCAAGGCCCCGGGACTGTAGGCGCTTTCTTT
TRBV30	.	TRBJ1-1	CAWGRGVLTEAFF	TGTGCCTGGGGGAGGGGGGTCTTGACTGAAGCTTTCTTT
TRBV7-9	TRBD1	TRBJ2-1	CASSRGQGAYNEQFF	TGTGCCAGCAGCCGCGGACAGGGTGCCTACAATGAGCAGTTCTTC
TRBV7-2	.	TRBJ2-5	CASSPQRGEKETQYF	TGTGCCAGCAGCCCCCAGCGCGGAGAGAAAGAGACCCAGTACTTC
TRBV5-1	.	TRBJ2-7	CASSSGTQTYEQYF	TGCGCCAGCAGCTCGGGGACTCAGACCTACGAGCAGTACTTC
TRBV5-5	.	TRBJ2-5	CATGRIQETQYF	TGTGCCACGGGAAGAATCCAAGAGACCCAGTACTTC
TRBV4-3	TRBD2	TRBJ2-7	CASSQDHQAGGTYEQYF	TGCGCCAGCAGCCAAGATCACCAAGCGGGGGGGACCTACGAGCAGTACTTC
TRBV2	.	TRBJ2-1	CASSDQASINEQFF	TGTGCCAGCAGTGATCAAGCGTCCATTAATGAGCAGTTCTTC
TRBV9	TRBD2	TRBJ2-5	CASSVGGGSTGTATQYF	TGTGCCAGCAGCGTAGGAGGCGGGAGTACCGGAACGGCGACCCAGTACTTC